The sequence of this T cell receptor (beta chain) was determined in a study of cytomegalovirus exposure and HLA in healthy donors. Per the germline V gene, CDR1 is SGHVS and CDR2 is FNYEAQ. The CDR3 length is 14 residues. V was clipped by 1 base and J by 5 bases, with 11 bases between them. Primers: 60 Vbeta forward and 13 Jbeta reverse. Sequenced by immunoSEQ multiplex PCR; TCRdb stores in-frame clones only, minus some. The table records 100,000 to 150,000 clones, about 73% of them present only once. This chain connects TRBV7-6 to TRBJ2-5; D is undetermined. Input material: PBMCs. The clonotype was recovered from a human donor in good health. CDR3 region: CASSLGRVVETQYF. CDR3 coding DNA: TGTGCCAGCAGCTTAGGACGGGTGGTCGAGACCCAGTACTTC.